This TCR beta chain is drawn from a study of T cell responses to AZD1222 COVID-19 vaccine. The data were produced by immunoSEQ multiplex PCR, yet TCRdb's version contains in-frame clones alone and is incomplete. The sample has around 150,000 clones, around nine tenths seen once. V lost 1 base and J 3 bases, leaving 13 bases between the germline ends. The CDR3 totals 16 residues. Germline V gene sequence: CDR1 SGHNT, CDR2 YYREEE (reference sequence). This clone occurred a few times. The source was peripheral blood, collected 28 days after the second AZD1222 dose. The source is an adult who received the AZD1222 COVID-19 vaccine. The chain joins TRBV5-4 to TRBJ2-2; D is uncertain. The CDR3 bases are TGTGCCAGCAGCTTGCTTCCAGTACCAGACACCGGGGAGCTGTTTTTT. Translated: CASSLLPVPDTGELFF. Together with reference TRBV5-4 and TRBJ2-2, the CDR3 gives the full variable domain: ETGVTQSPTHLIKTRGQQVTLRCSSQSGHNTVSWYQQALGQGPQFIFQYYREEENGRGNFPPRFSGLQFPNYSSELNVNALELDDSALYLCASSLLPVPDTGELFFGEGSRLTVL.